Sequencing of this T cell receptor (beta chain) was carried out in a study of T cell responses to AZD1222 COVID-19 vaccine. The study, taken as a whole, reports: Clonal diversity was possibly underestimated, and white British individuals and females predominated among donors. A reported finding is that nearly half of spike-specific TCRs target unmutated variant regions. Seropositive AZD1222 recipients at baseline numbered only five or six.

The data were produced by immunoSEQ multiplex PCR, yet TCRdb's version contains in-frame clones alone and is incomplete. This table has 150,000 to 200,000 clones, just over 90% appearing once. The V gene lost 2 bases and the J gene lost 3 bases, with 17 bases spanning the gap. The germline V gene encodes CDR1 KGHSH and CDR2 LQKENI. The CDR3 length is 17 residues. Points on this clone: What it binds is not known.

The chain is built from TRBV18 and TRBJ1-5; no definite D call. Material: peripheral blood, obtained on day 0 of AZD1222 vaccination. The clonotype was recovered from an adult in good health. In nucleotides, the CDR3 is TGTGCCAGCTCACCAAAAGGCGATTCCGTCACCAATCAGCCCCAGCATTTT. Protein product: CASSPKGDSVTNQPQHF.